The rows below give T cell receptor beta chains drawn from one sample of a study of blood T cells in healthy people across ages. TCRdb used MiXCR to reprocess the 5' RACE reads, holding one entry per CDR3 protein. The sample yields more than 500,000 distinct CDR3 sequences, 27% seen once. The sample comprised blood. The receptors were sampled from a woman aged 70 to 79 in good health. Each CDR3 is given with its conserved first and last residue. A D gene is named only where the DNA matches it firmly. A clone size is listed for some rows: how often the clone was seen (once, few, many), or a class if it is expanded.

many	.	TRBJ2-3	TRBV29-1	TGCAGCGTTGAACTATTTAGCACAGATACGCAGTATTTT	CSVELFSTDTQYF
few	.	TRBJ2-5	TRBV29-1	TGCAGCGTTGTTGGTGGGGCCGACCAAGAGACCCAGTACTTC	CSVVGGADQETQYF
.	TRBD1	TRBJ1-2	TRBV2	TGTGCCAGCAGTGACACAGGGGACTATGGCTACACCTTC	CASSDTGDYGYTF
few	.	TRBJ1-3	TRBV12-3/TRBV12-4	TGTGCCAGCATCCGGGCCAGCTCTGGAAACACCATATATTTT	CASIRASSGNTIYF
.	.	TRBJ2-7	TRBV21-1	TGTGCCAGCAGCAAAGAGGGGGGTACCGTATACGAGCAGTACTTC	CASSKEGGTVYEQYF
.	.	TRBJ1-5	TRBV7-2	TGTGCCAGCAGGATTACTGGTGGGGCATATAACAATCAGCCCCAGCATTTT	CASRITGGAYNNQPQHF
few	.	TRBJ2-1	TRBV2	TGTGCCAGCAGAGACTGGAGGGGCAATGAGCAGTTCTTC	CASRDWRGNEQFF
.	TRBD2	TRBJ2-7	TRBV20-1	TGCAGTGCGGAATATATAGCGGGGGGCTACGAGCAGTACTTC	CSAEYIAGGYEQYF
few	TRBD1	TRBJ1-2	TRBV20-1	TGCAGTGCTGAGGACAGGCAGTTCAATGGCTACACCTTC	CSAEDRQFNGYTF
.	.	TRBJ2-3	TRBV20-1	TGCAGTGCTAGAGATCCTGGCAGTACGGGCGATACGCAGTATTTT	CSARDPGSTGDTQYF
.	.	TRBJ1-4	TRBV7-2	TGTGCCAGCAGCTTACCAGATTGGAATGAAAAACTGTTTTTT	CASSLPDWNEKLFF
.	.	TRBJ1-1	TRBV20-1	TGCAGTGCCAGACTTAGTGAAGAAGCTTTCTTT	CSARLSEEAFF
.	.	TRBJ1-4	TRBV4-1	TGCGCCAGCAGCCAAGAAATGGCTCGGGAAAAACTGTTTTTT	CASSQEMAREKLFF
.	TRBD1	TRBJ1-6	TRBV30	TGTGCCTCGGACAGGATTAATTCACCCCTCCACTTT	CASDRINSPLHF
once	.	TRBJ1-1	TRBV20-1	TGCAGGGGGGTAGGGCCTAGGGCTTTCACTGAAGCTTTCTTT	CRGVGPRAFTEAFF
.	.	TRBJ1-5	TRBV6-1	TGTGCCAGCAACGGACAGAGCAATCAGCCCCAGCATTTT	CASNGQSNQPQHF
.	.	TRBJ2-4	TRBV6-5	TGTGCCAGCGCTGATCTAGCCAAAAACATTCAGTACTTC	CASADLAKNIQYF
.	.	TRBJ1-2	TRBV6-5	TGTGCCAGCAGGGGGGTCGGGGGCGCTTACTATGGCTACACCTTC	CASRGVGGAYYGYTF
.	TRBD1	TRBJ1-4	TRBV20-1	TGCAGTGCTACAGGGGGCGTAAAACTGTTTTTT	CSATGGVKLFF
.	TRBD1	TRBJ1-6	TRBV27	TGTGCCAGCAGTTTGGGACAGGTATCTCCTCCTAATAATTCACCCCTCCACTTT	CASSLGQVSPPNNSPLHF
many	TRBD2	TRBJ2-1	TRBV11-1	TGTGCCAGCAGCTCAATAGCGGGGGCGTACAATGAGCAGTTCTTC	CASSSIAGAYNEQFF
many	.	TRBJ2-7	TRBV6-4	TGTGCCAGCACCCGACTGGGAACCTACGAGCAGTACTTC	CASTRLGTYEQYF
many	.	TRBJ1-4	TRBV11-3	TGTGCCAGCAGCTTAGAGGGGACTAATGAAAAACTGTTTTTT	CASSLEGTNEKLFF
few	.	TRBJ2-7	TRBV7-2	TGTGCCAGCAGCTTAGCCGCCATGGATACCTACGAGCAGTACTTC	CASSLAAMDTYEQYF
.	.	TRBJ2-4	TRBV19	TGTGCCAGTCGTGGGGGCGCTAGCGCCAAAAACATTCAGTACTTC	CASRGGASAKNIQYF
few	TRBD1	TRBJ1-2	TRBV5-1	TGCGCCAGCAGCTGGACCACAGGGGGCCGGGGCTACACCTTC	CASSWTTGGRGYTF
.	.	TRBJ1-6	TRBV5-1	TGCGCCAGCAGCTTGGTAGGCGACAGAAGAAATTCACCCCTCCACTTT	CASSLVGDRRNSPLHF
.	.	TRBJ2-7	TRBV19	TGTGCCAGTATCGGAAACTACGAGCAGTACTTC	CASIGNYEQYF
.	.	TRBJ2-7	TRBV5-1	TGCGCCAGCAGCCCGGAGCAGGGGACCGAGCAGTACTTC	CASSPEQGTEQYF
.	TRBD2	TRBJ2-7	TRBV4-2	TGTGCCAGCAGCCTTCGCGGGGGGGGCGACGAGCAGTACTTC	CASSLRGGGDEQYF
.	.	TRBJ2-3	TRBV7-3	TGTGCCAGCAGCTTAGGCCGAGGCGGGAGCACAGATACGCAGTATTTT	CASSLGRGGSTDTQYF
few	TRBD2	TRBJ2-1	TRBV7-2	TGTGCCGGGAGACGCGGGGGGGGCTATGAGCAGTTCTTC	CAGRRGGGYEQFF
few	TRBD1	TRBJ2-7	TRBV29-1	TGCAGCGTTGCAGAGGACAGGGATGTGTACGAGCAGTACTTC	CSVAEDRDVYEQYF
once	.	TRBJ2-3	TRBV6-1	TGTGCCACGACCGAGCTGTACACCCTCCCCACAGATACGCAGTATTTT	CATTELYTLPTDTQYF
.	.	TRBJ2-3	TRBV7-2	TGTGCCAGCACCCTACAAACAGGGTTAATCGCAGATACGCAGTATTTT	CASTLQTGLIADTQYF
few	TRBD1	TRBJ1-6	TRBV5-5	TGTGCCAGCAGCTTGAGACAGGGGATTGACTCACCCCTCCACTTT	CASSLRQGIDSPLHF
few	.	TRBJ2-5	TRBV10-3	TGTGCCATGGGCCCGGGGGACTCCGGGGCCCAGTACTTC	CAMGPGDSGAQYF
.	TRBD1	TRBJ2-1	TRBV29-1	TGCAGCGTTCCCCGGGACAGGGGTTCCTACAATGAGCAGTTCTTC	CSVPRDRGSYNEQFF
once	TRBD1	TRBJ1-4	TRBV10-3	TGTGCCACGTCCGGGACAGGGGATGAAAAACTGTTTTTT	CATSGTGDEKLFF
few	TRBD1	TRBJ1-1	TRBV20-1	TGCAGTGCTAGTCCCGGGACAGGGGATACTGAAGCTTTCTTT	CSASPGTGDTEAFF
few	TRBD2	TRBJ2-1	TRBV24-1	TGTGCCACCAGTGATCGATCATCTAGCGGGGGGACCTACAATGAGCAGTTCTTC	CATSDRSSSGGTYNEQFF
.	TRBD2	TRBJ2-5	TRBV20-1	TGCAGTGCTAGTAATACGGGGGGATCACAAGAGACCCAGTACTTC	CSASNTGGSQETQYF
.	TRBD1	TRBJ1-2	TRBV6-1	TGTGCCAGCAGTGAGTCGGACAGGGTCTATGGCTACACCTTC	CASSESDRVYGYTF
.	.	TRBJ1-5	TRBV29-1	TGCAGCGTTACAGGGCTCGGCAGCAATCAGCCCCAGCATTTT	CSVTGLGSNQPQHF
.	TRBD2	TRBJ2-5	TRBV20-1	TGCAGTGCTAGACTAGCGGAACAAGAGACCCAGTACTTC	CSARLAEQETQYF
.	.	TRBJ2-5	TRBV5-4	TGTGCCAGCAGCTGGAGGAGGGACCAAGAGACCCAGTACTTT	CASSWRRDQETQYF
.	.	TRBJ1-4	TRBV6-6	TGTGCCAGCAGTTACTCCCAACCGAGATTCGGGGAAAAACTGTTTTTT	CASSYSQPRFGEKLFF
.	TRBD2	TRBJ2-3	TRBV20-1	TGCAGTGCTTGGGGGACTACCACAGATACGCAGTATTTT	CSAWGTTTDTQYF
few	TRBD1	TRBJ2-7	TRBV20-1	TGCAGTGCGACAGGGCCTAAGGACGAGCAGTACTTC	CSATGPKDEQYF
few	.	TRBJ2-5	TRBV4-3	TGCGCCAGCAGCCAAGACTCATGGGGACTTGCACAAGAGACCCAGTACTTC	CASSQDSWGLAQETQYF
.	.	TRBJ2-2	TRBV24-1	TGTGCCACCAGTGATAGCTCAGCCAGGCACACCGGGGAGCTGTTTTTT	CATSDSSARHTGELFF
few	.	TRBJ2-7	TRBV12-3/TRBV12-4	TGTGCCAGCAGTTCCCACCCGGGCTACGAGCAGTACTTC	CASSSHPGYEQYF